The 25 T cell receptor beta chains below were found in one sample sequenced in a study of blood T cell repertoires in COVID-19. Produced via immunoSEQ multiplex PCR; TCRdb's table is partial and in-frame only. There are about 58,000 clones in the sample; approximately 83% occur only once, and about 10% lies in the top ten. What was sequenced was peripheral blood. The receptors here all came from a man between 50 and 59 years old with COVID-19, enrolled during active disease.

This chain joins TRBV19 and TRBJ1-6, with D possibly matching TRBD1 (5 bases). Per the germline V gene, CDR1 is LNHDA and CDR2 is SQIVND (reference sequence). With 3 bases removed from V and 7 bases from J, the gap between germline ends came to 10 bases. The CDR3 is made up of 14 amino acids. DNA for the CDR3: TGTGCCAGTAGTATTGGACGGGGGAATTCACCCCTCCACTTT. Amino acid sequence: CASSIGRGNSPLHF.

This clone was counted only a few times. The rearrangement joins TRBV19 to TRBJ2-4; D is uncertain. Deletions cut 3 bases from V and 4 bases from J, with 7 bases between. CDR1 is LNHDA and CDR2 is SQIVND in the germline V gene (reference sequence). The length of the CDR3 is 13 residues. The CDR3 coding sequence is TGTGCCAGTAGTATCCCCGGGAAAAACATTCAGTACTTC. Amino acid sequence: CASSIPGKNIQYF.

The chain links TRBV28 to TRBJ2-7; TRBD2 matches 11 bases. With V trimmed by 6 bases and J by 2 bases, 3 bases remained unmatched. The germline V gene encodes CDR1 MDHEN and CDR2 SYDVKM. This CDR3 is built from 14 residues. The CDR3 protein is CASSGTSGAYEQYF. DNA for the CDR3: TGTGCCAGCAGCGGGACTAGCGGAGCCTACGAGCAGTACTTC.

V is TRBV19 and J is TRBJ1-3; D uncertain. CDR3 size: 13 residues. The germline V gene has CDR1 LNHDA and CDR2 SQIVND (reference sequence). Trimming stripped 7 bases from V and 2 bases from J, with 9 bases between. The CDR3 coding sequence is TGTGCCAGTACCCGGTCCGCTGGAAACACCATATATTTT. Protein product: CASTRSAGNTIYF.

The genes are TRBV6-5 and TRBJ1-2; D is undetermined. Trimming took 0 bases from V and 3 from J, leaving 14 bases between them. This CDR3 spans 16 amino acids. The germline V gene has CDR1 MNHEY and CDR2 SVGAGI. This CDR3 reads CASSYSGGGSHYGYTF. The CDR3 DNA reads TGTGCCAGCAGTTACTCAGGCGGAGGGAGTCACTATGGCTACACCTTC.

The rearrangement links TRBV5-1 to TRBJ2-7; 7 bases fit TRBD1. The junction had 7 bases not matched to a gene; V was cut back by 4 bases and J by 3 bases. CDR1 and CDR2 (germline): SGHRS, YFSETQ. This CDR3 region has 14 residues. The CDR3 region is CASSPGQINYEQYF. The CDR3 region has the DNA TGCGCCAGCAGCCCGGGACAGATCAACTACGAGCAGTACTTC.

The rearrangement uses TRBV28 and TRBJ2-7, with 13 positions matching TRBD2. After removal of 7 bases from V and 3 bases from J, the junction contained 3 bases not matched to a gene. Germline CDR1 is MDHEN and CDR2 is SYDVKM. The CDR3 has 14 amino acids. CDR3: CASTGLAGNYEQYF. In DNA, the CDR3 is TGTGCCAGCACGGGACTAGCGGGAAACTACGAGCAGTACTTC. Drawing the rest from reference TRBV28 and TRBJ2-7, the complete variable domain is DVKVTQSSRYLVKRTGEKVFLECVQDMDHENMFWYRQDPGLGLRLIYFSYDVKMKEKGDIPEGYSVSREKKERFSLILESASTNQTSMYLCASTGLAGNYEQYFGPGTRLTVT.

The rearrangement uses TRBV19 and TRBJ1-2; D ambiguous. From germline, CDR1 is LNHDA and CDR2 SQIVND (reference sequence). Trimming pared 7 bases from V and 4 bases from J, leaving 19 bases between. This CDR3 has 15 amino acids. The CDR3 sequence is CASKGTGRGTYGYTF. In DNA, the CDR3 is TGTGCCAGTAAGGGTACCGGGCGGGGTACCTATGGCTACACCTTC.

This clone was seen a few times. Written as DNA, the CDR3 is TGTGCCAGCAGTTGGGCCGGCCGCATGAACACTGAAGCTTTCTTT. Protein sequence: CASSWAGRMNTEAFF. This chain connects TRBV28 to TRBJ1-1, with no clear D. The CDR3 runs to 15 residues. CDR1 and CDR2 (germline): MDHEN, SYDVKM. Trimming shortened V by 4 bases and J by 0 bases, and 12 bases separated the two germline ends.

The table lists this clone with a count of one. The rearrangement joins TRBV28 to TRBJ2-7, with D perhaps matching TRBD1 (5 bases). V was trimmed by 9 bases and J by 0 bases, leaving 18 bases between them. Looked up from germline, CDR1 is MDHEN and CDR2 is SYDVKM. The CDR3 has 15 amino acids. The CDR3, as DNA: TGTGCCAGTAAAAACCCAGGGTGGGACTCCTACGAGCAGTACTTC. It translates to CASKNPGWDSYEQYF.

This clone was recorded only once. This sequence joins TRBV10-3 and TRBJ2-7; TRBD1 might be the D (6 bases). Trimming pared 5 bases from V and 3 bases from J, leaving 8 bases between. In germline, CDR1 is ENHRY, CDR2 SYGVKD. The CDR3 totals 12 residues. CDR3 sequence: CAISLQGYEQYF. Written as DNA, the CDR3 is TGTGCCATCAGTTTACAGGGCTACGAGCAGTACTTC.

On this clone itself: The same CDR3 is also encoded by other DNA sequences in this sample. The V and J genes are TRBV11-2 and TRBJ2-7; TRBD1 agrees at 9 bases. With 6 bases clipped from V and 3 bases from J, the junction kept 9 bases outside the gene matches. CDR1 is SGHAT and CDR2 is FQNNGV in the germline V gene. The CDR3 runs 15 residues. The CDR3 sequence: CASSSPGQGRYEQYF. As DNA, the CDR3 is TGTGCCAGCAGTTCTCCGGGACAGGGACGCTACGAGCAGTACTTC.

The chain carries TRBV6-5 and TRBJ2-5; a possible D gene is TRBD1 (5 bases). Looked up from germline, CDR1 is MNHEY and CDR2 is SVGAGI. Deletions cut 8 bases from V and 9 bases from J, with 10 bases between. The CDR3 is made up of 10 amino acids. For the CDR3, the DNA is TGTGCCAGCGGGGCGAAGGCCCAGTACTTC. It encodes CASGAKAQYF.

The chain joins TRBV6-5 to TRBJ1-4, with 7 positions matching TRBD1. V lost 6 bases and J lost 4; bases outside the gene matches: 5. Germline CDR1 reads MNHEY; CDR2 reads SVGAGI. The CDR3 totals 14 residues. The DNA of the CDR3 is TGTGCCAGCAGCTCAGGGGGGAGTAATGAAAAACTGTTTTTT. It encodes CASSSGGSNEKLFF.

This clone was observed once. The rearrangement joins TRBV24-1 to TRBJ2-7; 9 nucleotides agree with TRBD1. CDR3 size: 14 residues. Germline CDR1 KGHDR, CDR2 SFDVKD. Trimming at V came to 6 bases and at J to 5 bases, leaving 7 bases not matched to a gene. Here the CDR3 reads CATSPGQGFDEQYF. The CDR3 region has the DNA TGTGCCACCAGTCCCGGACAGGGGTTCGACGAGCAGTACTTC.

The J gene is TRBJ2-7, the V gene TRBV29-1, with 7 bases identical to TRBD2. The CDR3 contains 14 residues. The germline V gene has CDR1 SQVTM and CDR2 ANQGSEA. With V trimmed by 5 bases and J by 0 bases, 7 bases remained unmatched. DNA of the CDR3: TGCAGCGTTTCCCAGCGGGACCGCTCCTACGAGCAGTACTTC. Protein product: CSVSQRDRSYEQYF.

This chain links TRBV12-3 or TRBV12-4 with TRBJ1-1; no clear D. Trimming shortened V by 2 bases and J by 4 bases, and 8 bases separated the two germline ends. CDR3 length equals 13 residues. CDR3 in amino acids: CASSLKGGTEAFF. CDR3 sequence (DNA): TGTGCCAGCAGTTTAAAGGGAGGCACTGAAGCTTTCTTT.

The rearrangement links TRBV24-1 to TRBJ2-1, with D perhaps matching TRBD2 (6 bases). CDR3 size: 17 residues. Per germline, CDR1 KGHDR and CDR2 SFDVKD. Trimming took off 1 base at V and 0 bases at J, with 12 bases between the two ends. CDR3 residues: CATSDFGGSSSYNEQFF. CDR3 bases: TGTGCCACCAGTGATTTTGGGGGGAGTAGCTCCTACAATGAGCAGTTCTTC.

This chain uses TRBV2 with TRBJ1-5; 12 bases align to TRBD1. V shed 5 bases and J 10 bases; nucleotides not matched to a gene: 9. This CDR3 is built from 15 residues. Germline V gene sequence: CDR1 SNHLY, CDR2 FYNNEI. DNA of the CDR3: TGTGCCAGCAGTTCCGGGACAGGGGGCCTGGAACCCCAGCATTTT. Translated: CASSSGTGGLEPQHF.

J is TRBJ2-4 and V is TRBV7-8; no clear D. This CDR3 has 15 amino acids. Germline loops: CDR1 SGHVS, CDR2 FQNEAQ. Trimming took 2 bases from V and 0 from J, leaving 8 bases between them. This CDR3 is CASSLLSLAKNIQYF. In DNA, the CDR3 is TGTGCCAGCAGCTTACTAAGCCTAGCCAAAAACATTCAGTACTTC. Using reference TRBV7-8 and TRBJ2-4 for the parts outside the CDR3, the full variable domain is GAGVSQSPRYKVAKRGQDVALRCDPISGHVSLFWYQQALGQGPEFLTYFQNEAQLDKSGLPSDRFFAERPEGSVSTLKIQRTQQEDSAVYLCASSLLSLAKNIQYFGAGTRLSVL.

V and J are TRBV27 and TRBJ2-2, with unresolved D. The CDR3 is made up of 16 amino acids. V gave up 6 bases and J gave up 0 bases, with 14 bases separating them. CDR1 and CDR2 from the germline V gene are MNHEY and SMNVEV (reference sequence). The CDR3 DNA reads as TGTGCCAGCAGCCGGGTCAAACTTGCGAACACCGGGGAGCTGTTTTTT. Translated, it gives CASSRVKLANTGELFF.

This rearrangement joins TRBV7-9 to TRBJ1-6; 9 nucleotides agree with TRBD1. The CDR3 length is 15 residues. Germline CDR1 reads SEHNR; CDR2 reads FQNEAQ (reference sequence). V was pared by 3 bases and J by 8 bases, with 5 bases of the junction left unmatched. CDR3 sequence reads: CASSLGQGVDSPLHF. The CDR3 DNA sequence: TGTGCCAGCAGCTTGGGACAGGGTGTAGATTCACCCCTCCACTTT. The full variable domain, its missing parts supplied by reference TRBV7-9 and TRBJ1-6, is DTGVSQNPRHKITKRGQNVTFRCDPISEHNRLYWYRQTLGQGPEFLTYFQNEAQLEKSRLLSDRFSAERPKGSFSTLEIQRTEQGDSAMYLCASSLGQGVDSPLHFGNGTRLTVT.

The CDR3 DNA follows: TGCGCCAGCAGCCATACCGGGACAGTAGTCCAGCCCCAGCATTTT. Encoded protein: CASSHTGTVVQPQHF. This chain uses TRBV4-1 with TRBJ1-5, with 7 bases that match TRBD1. Trimming cost V 3 bases and J 7 bases; bases outside gene matches: 9. The CDR3 covers 15 residues. The germline V gene encodes CDR1 MGHRA and CDR2 YSYEKL.

This rearrangement joins TRBV19 to TRBJ2-1; TRBD2 matches at 7 bases. Germline assignment: CDR1 LNHDA and CDR2 SQIVND (reference sequence). V was pared by 3 bases and J by 7 bases, with 0 bases of the junction left unmatched. The CDR3 length is 12 residues. The CDR3 reads CASSMRGNEQFF. The CDR3 bases are TGTGCCAGTAGTATGCGGGGGAATGAGCAGTTCTTC.

The chain couples TRBV18 to TRBJ1-5; the match to TRBD1 covers 8 bases. J was trimmed by 6 bases and V by 2 bases; bases with no gene match: 9. CDR1 and CDR2 (germline): KGHSH, LQKENI. The CDR3 covers 16 residues. CDR3 sequence reads: CASSPWGGQGGQPQHF. Written as DNA, the CDR3 is TGTGCCAGCTCACCATGGGGAGGACAGGGCGGTCAGCCCCAGCATTTT.